Listed here is a single T cell receptor beta chain. Its antigen is not identified. These data belong to a study of siplizumab effects on memory and regulatory T cells. Study observations and caveats: Suppressive function of proliferating Tregs from siplizumab cultures was not confirmed.

Only in-frame clones appear in the TCRdb table, and some are missing; sequencing was by immunoSEQ multiplex PCR. The table shows 50,000 to 75,000 clones, with 96% occurring only once. Sequenced input: naive CD8+ T cells sorted from blood. This TCR was sampled from a human donor in good health.

The CDR3 DNA is TGTGCCAGTAGTATAGGAAGCACTAATGAAAAACTGTTTTTT. This translates into CASSIGSTNEKLFF. V is TRBV19 and J is TRBJ1-4; D is undetermined. This CDR3 has 14 amino acids. Trimming removed 1 base at V and 2 bases at J, with 5 bases between. CDR1 is LNHDA and CDR2 is SQIVND in the germline V gene (reference sequence).